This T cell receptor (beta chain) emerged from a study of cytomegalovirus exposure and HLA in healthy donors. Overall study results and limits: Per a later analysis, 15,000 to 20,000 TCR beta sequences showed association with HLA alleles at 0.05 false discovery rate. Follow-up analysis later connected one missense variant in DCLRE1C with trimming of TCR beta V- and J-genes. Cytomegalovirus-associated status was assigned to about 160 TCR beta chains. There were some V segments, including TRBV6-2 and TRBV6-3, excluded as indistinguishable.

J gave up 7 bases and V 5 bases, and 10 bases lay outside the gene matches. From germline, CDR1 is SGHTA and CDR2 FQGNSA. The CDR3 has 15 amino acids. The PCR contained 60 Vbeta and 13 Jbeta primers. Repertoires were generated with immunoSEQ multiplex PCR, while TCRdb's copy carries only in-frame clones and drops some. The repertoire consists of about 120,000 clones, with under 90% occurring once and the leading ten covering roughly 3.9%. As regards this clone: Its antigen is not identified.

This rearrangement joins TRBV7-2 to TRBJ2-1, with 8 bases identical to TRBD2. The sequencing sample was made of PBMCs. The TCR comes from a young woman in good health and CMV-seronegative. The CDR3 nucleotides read TGTGCCAGCAGCCCGGCAGCGGGAGTGGTGAATGAGCAGTTCTTC. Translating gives CASSPAAGVVNEQFF.